This T cell receptor (beta chain) appears in the sequencing data of a study of shared clonotypes between healthy human individuals. Study context: Two women and a few men aged 18 to 49 served as donors. Each donor had three CD4 naive, three CD4 memory, two CD8 naive and one CD8 memory plate.

The table came from immunoSEQ multiplex PCR; TCRdb's copy has only in-frame clones and leaves some out. The table has approximately 2.5 million clones, approximately 93% seen once. CDR3 length equals 16 residues. Germline trimming cut 4 bases from V and 4 bases from J; bases unmatched to any gene: 9. In germline, CDR1 is MNHEY, CDR2 SMNVEV (reference sequence). The chain is built from TRBV27 and TRBJ1-4; 7 positions agree with TRBD1. The receptor was isolated from a man aged 18 to 29 in good health. Some clones in this sample may be carry-over from other donors' samples. Sequencing was done on a sample of naive CD4+ T cells from PBMCs. Subset reported: CD45RA+ positively selected. This CDR3 is CASSSTPGQLNEKLFF. CDR3 bases: TGTGCCAGCAGTTCAACACCGGGACAGCTTAATGAAAAACTGTTTTTT.